This TCR beta chain was profiled in a study of blood T cell repertoires in COVID-19. Study overall: Sites in the United States, Italy and Spain provided acute and convalescent COVID-19 samples. Sample material is recorded as cDNA or gDNA derived from T cells, B-cell-depleted T cells, or PBMCs.

Authors' analysis steps: The assay estimated nucleated cells by amplifying reference gene primers. The assay was immunoSEQ multiplex PCR, and TCRdb's table has in-frame clones only and misses some. That table furnishes V, J and clone size, whereas the DNA furnished D and trimming. The table shows around 250,000 clones, with roughly nine tenths occurring only once. Sequencing was carried out using peripheral blood. The TCR was taken from a man aged 35 to 55 with active or convalescent COVID-19.

The CDR3 is CASSQPDRDSGNTIYF. The CDR3 DNA reads as TGCGCCAGCAGCCAACCCGACAGGGACTCTGGAAACACCATATATTTT. V and J are TRBV4-1 and TRBJ1-3; 7 bases are a match to TRBD1. In germline, CDR1 is MGHRA, CDR2 YSYEKL. The CDR3 extends over 16 amino acids. V trimming: 2 bases; J trimming: 0 bases; junction bases outside the gene matches: 4.